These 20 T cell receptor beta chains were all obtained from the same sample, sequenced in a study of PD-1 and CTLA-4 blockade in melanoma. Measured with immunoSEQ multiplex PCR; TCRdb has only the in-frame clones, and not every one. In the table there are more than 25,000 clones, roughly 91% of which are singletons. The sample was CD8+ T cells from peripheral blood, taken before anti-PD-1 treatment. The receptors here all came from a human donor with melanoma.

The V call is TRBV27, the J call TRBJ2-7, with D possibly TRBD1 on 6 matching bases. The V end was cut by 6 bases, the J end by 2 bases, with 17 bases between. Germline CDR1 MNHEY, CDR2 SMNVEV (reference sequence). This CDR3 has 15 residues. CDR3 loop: CASSPRGTPPYEQYF. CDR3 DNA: TGTGCCAGCAGCCCTAGGGGGACACCTCCCTACGAGCAGTACTTC.

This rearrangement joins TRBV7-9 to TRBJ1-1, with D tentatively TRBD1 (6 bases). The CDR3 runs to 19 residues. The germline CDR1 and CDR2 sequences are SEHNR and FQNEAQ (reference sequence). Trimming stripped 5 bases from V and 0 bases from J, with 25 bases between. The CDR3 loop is CASSLDWTARFFMNTEAFF. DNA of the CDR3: TGTGCCAGCAGCCTGGATTGGACAGCGCGCTTCTTTATGAACACTGAAGCTTTCTTT.

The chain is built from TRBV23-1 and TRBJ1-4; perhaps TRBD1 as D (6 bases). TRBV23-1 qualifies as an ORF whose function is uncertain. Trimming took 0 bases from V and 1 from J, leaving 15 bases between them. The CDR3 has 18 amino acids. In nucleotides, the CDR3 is TGCGCCAGCAGTCAATCGTACAGCCCCAGGGGAACTAATGAAAAACTGTTTTTT. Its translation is CASSQSYSPRGTNEKLFF.

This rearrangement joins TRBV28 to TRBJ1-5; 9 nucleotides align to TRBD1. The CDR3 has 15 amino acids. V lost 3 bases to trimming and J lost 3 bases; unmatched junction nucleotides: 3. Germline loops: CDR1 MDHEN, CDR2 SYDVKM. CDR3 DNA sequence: TGTGCCAGCAGTTTCGGGACAGGGAACAATCAGCCCCAGCATTTT. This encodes CASSFGTGNNQPQHF.

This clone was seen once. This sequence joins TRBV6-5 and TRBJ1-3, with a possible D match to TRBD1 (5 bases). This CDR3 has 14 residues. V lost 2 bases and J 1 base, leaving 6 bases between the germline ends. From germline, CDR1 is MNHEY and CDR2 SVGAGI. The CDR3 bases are TGTGCCAGCAGTTACGGGGGTTCTGGAAACACCATATATTTT. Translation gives CASSYGGSGNTIYF.

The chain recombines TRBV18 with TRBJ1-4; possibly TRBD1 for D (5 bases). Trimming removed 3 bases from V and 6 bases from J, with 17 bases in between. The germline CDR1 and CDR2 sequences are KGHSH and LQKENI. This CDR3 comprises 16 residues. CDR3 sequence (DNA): TGTGCCAGCTCACCCGACGTCGGGGCGCCCCATGAAAAACTGTTTTTT. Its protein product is CASSPDVGAPHEKLFF. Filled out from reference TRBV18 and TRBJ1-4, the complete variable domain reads NAGVMQNPRHLVRRRGQEARLRCSPMKGHSHVYWYRQLPEEGLKFMVYLQKENIIDESGMPKERFSAEFPKEGPSILRIQQVVRGDSAAYFCASSPDVGAPHEKLFFGSGTQLSVL.

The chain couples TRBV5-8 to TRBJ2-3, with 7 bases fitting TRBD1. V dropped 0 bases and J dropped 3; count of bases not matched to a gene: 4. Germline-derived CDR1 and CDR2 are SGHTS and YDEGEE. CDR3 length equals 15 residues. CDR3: CASSLEPRGTDTQYF. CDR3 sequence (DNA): TGTGCCAGCAGCTTGGAACCCAGGGGGACAGATACGCAGTATTTT.

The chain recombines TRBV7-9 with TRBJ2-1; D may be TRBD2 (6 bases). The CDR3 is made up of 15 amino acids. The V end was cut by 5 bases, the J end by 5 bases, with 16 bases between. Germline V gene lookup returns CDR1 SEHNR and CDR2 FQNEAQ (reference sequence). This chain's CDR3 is CASSQSGLLDNEQFF. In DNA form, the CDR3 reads TGTGCCAGCAGCCAGTCGGGACTCCTAGACAATGAGCAGTTCTTC.

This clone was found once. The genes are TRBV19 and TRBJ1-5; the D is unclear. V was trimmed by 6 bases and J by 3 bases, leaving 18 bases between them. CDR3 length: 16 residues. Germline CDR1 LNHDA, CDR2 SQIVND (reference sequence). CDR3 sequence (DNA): TGTGCCAGTAGGACTTTTAAGGACGGCGACAATCAGCCCCAGCATTTT. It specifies CASRTFKDGDNQPQHF.

The CDR3 here is CASSSLSGSSYEQYF. DNA for the CDR3: TGTGCCAGCAGTTCCCTTAGCGGAAGCTCCTACGAGCAGTACTTC. J is TRBJ2-7 and V is TRBV6-5, with D possibly being TRBD2 (6 bases). This CDR3 region has 15 residues. V was pared by 4 bases and J by 0 bases, with 13 bases between. The germline V gene has CDR1 MNHEY and CDR2 SVGAGI.

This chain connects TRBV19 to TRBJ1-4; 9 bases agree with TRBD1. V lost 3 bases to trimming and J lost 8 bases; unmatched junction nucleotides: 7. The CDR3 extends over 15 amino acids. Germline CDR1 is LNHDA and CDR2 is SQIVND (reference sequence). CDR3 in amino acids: CASSILGQGREKLFF. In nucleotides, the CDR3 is TGTGCCAGTAGTATTCTGGGACAGGGAAGGGAAAAACTGTTTTTT.

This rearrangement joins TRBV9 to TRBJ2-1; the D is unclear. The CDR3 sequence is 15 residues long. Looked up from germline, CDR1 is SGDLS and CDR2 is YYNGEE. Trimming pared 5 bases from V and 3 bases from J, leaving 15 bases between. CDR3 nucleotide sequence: TGTGCCAGCAGGGCCCGCGACTGGAGCTACAATGAGCAGTTCTTC. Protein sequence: CASRARDWSYNEQFF.

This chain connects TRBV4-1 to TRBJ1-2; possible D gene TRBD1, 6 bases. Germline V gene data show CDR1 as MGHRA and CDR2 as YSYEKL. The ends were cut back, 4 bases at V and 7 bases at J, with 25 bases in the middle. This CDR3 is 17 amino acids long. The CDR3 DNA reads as TGCGCCAGCAGCCGCGCTCAGACCTGGGACACTGCTGGTGGCTACACCTTC. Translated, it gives CASSRAQTWDTAGGYTF.

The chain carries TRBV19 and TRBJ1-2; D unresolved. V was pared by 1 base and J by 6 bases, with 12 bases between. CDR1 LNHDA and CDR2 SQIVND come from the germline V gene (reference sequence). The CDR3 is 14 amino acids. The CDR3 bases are TGTGCCAGTAGTATAGGAAAGGGCATGGATGGCTACACCTTC. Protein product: CASSIGKGMDGYTF. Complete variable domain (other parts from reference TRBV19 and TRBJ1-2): DGGITQSPKYLFRKEGQNVTLSCEQNLNHDAMYWYRQDPGQGLRLIYYSQIVNDFQKGDIAEGYSVSREKKESFPLTVTSAQKNPTAFYLCASSIGKGMDGYTFGSGTRLTVV.

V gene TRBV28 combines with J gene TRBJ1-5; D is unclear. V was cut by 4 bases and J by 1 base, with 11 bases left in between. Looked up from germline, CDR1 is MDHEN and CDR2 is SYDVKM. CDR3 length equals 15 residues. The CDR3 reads CASSSLVGSNQPQHF. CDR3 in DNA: TGTGCCAGCAGTTCGTTAGTAGGGAGCAATCAGCCCCAGCATTTT. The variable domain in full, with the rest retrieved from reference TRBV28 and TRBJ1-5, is DVKVTQSSRYLVKRTGEKVFLECVQDMDHENMFWYRQDPGLGLRLIYFSYDVKMKEKGDIPEGYSVSREKKERFSLILESASTNQTSMYLCASSSLVGSNQPQHFGDGTRLSIL.

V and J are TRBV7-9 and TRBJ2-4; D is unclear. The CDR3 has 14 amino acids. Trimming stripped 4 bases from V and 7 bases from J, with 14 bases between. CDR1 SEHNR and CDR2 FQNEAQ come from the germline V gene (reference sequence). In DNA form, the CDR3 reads TGTGCCAGCAGCTCCGTCTCAAATGGGAACATTCAGTACTTC. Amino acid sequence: CASSSVSNGNIQYF.

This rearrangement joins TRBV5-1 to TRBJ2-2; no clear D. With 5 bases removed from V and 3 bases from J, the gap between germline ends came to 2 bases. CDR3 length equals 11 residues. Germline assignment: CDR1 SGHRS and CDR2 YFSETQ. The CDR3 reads CASRYTGELFF. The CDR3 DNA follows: TGCGCCAGCAGGTACACCGGGGAGCTGTTTTTT.

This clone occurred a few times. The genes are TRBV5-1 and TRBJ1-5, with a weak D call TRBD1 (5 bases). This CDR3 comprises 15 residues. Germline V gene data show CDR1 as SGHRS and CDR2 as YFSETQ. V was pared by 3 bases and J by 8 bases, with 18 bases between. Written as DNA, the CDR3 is TGCGCCAGCAGCTGGGGGGAAGGGCCAGCAGAGCCCCAGCATTTT. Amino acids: CASSWGEGPAEPQHF.

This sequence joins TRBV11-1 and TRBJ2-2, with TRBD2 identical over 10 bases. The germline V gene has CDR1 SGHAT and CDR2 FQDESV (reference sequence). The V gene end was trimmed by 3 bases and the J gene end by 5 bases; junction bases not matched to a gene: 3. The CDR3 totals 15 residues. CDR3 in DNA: TGTGCCAGCAGCTTCGAGACTAGCGGGACCGGGGAGCTGTTTTTT. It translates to CASSFETSGTGELFF. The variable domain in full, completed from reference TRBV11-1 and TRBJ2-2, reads EAEVAQSPRYKITEKSQAVAFWCDPISGHATLYWYRQILGQGPELLVQFQDESVVDDSQLPKDRFSAERLKGVDSTLKIQPAELGDSAMYLCASSFETSGTGELFFGEGSRLTVL.

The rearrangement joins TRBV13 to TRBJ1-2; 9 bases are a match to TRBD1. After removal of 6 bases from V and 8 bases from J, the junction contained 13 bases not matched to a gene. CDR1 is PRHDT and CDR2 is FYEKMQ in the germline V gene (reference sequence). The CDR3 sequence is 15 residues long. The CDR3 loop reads CASRRSGQGMRGYTF. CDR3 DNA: TGTGCCAGCAGGCGTTCTGGACAGGGGATGAGGGGCTACACCTTC.